This is a list of T cell receptor beta chains from one sample in a study of blood T cells in healthy people across ages. TCRdb independently ran MiXCR on the 5' RACE reads; one entry per CDR3 protein. The repertoire consists of about 930,000 distinct CDR3 sequences, with almost 30% occurring once and the leading ten covering roughly a tenth. These same records also appear under a second study, on T cells of mothers and their children.

Input material: blood. These TCRs come from a woman in her 40s in good health. The CDR3 runs from the conserved cysteine through the conserved F or W. Fields, in order: D gene, clone size, J gene, V gene, CDR3 DNA, CDR3 protein. D genes are given only for firm matches. A row's size may be missing; if present it is once, few, many or a size class.

TRBD1,many,TRBJ2-7,TRBV27,TGTGCCAGCAGTTTCGGGCAGGGGGCGTGGGAGCAGTACTTC,CASSFGQGAWEQYF
.,.,TRBJ2-7,TRBV7-9,TGTGCCAGCAGCTTGGCCCTACCTCTAGGGGAGCAGTACTTC,CASSLALPLGEQYF
TRBD2,.,TRBJ2-3,TRBV5-5,TGTGCCAGCAGCTTGGGTCGACTAGCGGGGGCGGATACGCAGTATTTT,CASSLGRLAGADTQYF
.,few,TRBJ2-7,TRBV19,TGTGCCAGTAGTATGGACAGTACTTCCTACGAGCAGTACTTC,CASSMDSTSYEQYF
.,.,TRBJ2-7,TRBV28,TGTGCCAGCAGGCAGGGTCCCCGCACCCAGTACTTC,CASRQGPRTQYF
.,few,TRBJ1-1,TRBV12-3/TRBV12-4,TGTGCCAGCAGTTCCCGTGGGACACGGCATGAAGCTTTCTTT,CASSSRGTRHEAFF
.,few,TRBJ2-6,TRBV7-3,TGTGCCAGCAGCTTAGCGATTCCTGGGGCCAACGTCCTGACTTTC,CASSLAIPGANVLTF
.,.,TRBJ1-2,TRBV2,TGTGCCAGCACTCGCGGGGGGAAAGGTGGCTACACCTTC,CASTRGGKGGYTF
.,.,TRBJ2-1,TRBV18,TGTGCCAGCTCACCAGGCGAGCGGAACAATGAGCAGTTCTTC,CASSPGERNNEQFF
TRBD2,few,TRBJ2-5,TRBV5-1,TGCGCCAGCACGGGTAGCGGGGGAGAGACCCAGTACTTC,CASTGSGGETQYF
.,.,TRBJ2-4,TRBV18,TGTGCCAGCTCACCATACGGAGGGGAAGACATTCAGTACTTC,CASSPYGGEDIQYF
TRBD1,.,TRBJ1-5,TRBV27,TGTGCCAGCAGTTACGATGGACAGGGGCATTATAGCAATCAGCCCCAGCATTTT,CASSYDGQGHYSNQPQHF
TRBD2,many,TRBJ2-3,TRBV7-3,TGTGCCAGCAGCTTCGGGACTAGCGTCGGCACAGATACGCAGTATTTT,CASSFGTSVGTDTQYF
TRBD2,once,TRBJ2-3,TRBV30,TGTGCCTGGTCCTCTCCGGGACTAGCAGATACGCAGTATTTT,CAWSSPGLADTQYF
.,.,TRBJ1-1,TRBV20-1,TGCAGTGCGCGTGCACAGGGTGGTTACACTGAAGCTTTCTTT,CSARAQGGYTEAFF
.,many,TRBJ2-7,TRBV4-1,TGCGCCAGCAGCCAAGGCCTAAGAAAATACGAGCAGTACTTC,CASSQGLRKYEQYF
.,many,TRBJ2-1,TRBV9,TGTGCCAGCAGCGTGCAGGGTCCCTACAATGAGCAGTTCTTC,CASSVQGPYNEQFF